This TCR beta chain was identified in a study of T cell changes during pregnancy in multiple sclerosis. Assay used: immunoSEQ multiplex PCR; TCRdb lists only in-frame clones, some missing. The sample carries around 50,000 clones, around 90% recorded once. The receptor comes from a female donor in good health, enrolled as a control in a pregnancy study. The sample was CD4+ T cells from peripheral blood mononuclear cells, taken after pregnancy.

The CDR3 DNA reads as TGCGCCAGCAGCTTGGGCAGAACCTATGGCTACACCTTC. This translates into CASSLGRTYGYTF. The chain links TRBV5-1 to TRBJ1-2; D remains unclear. CDR1 and CDR2 (germline): SGHRS, YFSETQ. V was clipped by 0 bases and J by 4 bases, with 7 bases between them. This CDR3 is built from 13 residues.